The clone carrying this T cell receptor (beta chain) was detected only once. The data derive from a study of CD8+CD57+ T cells in acquired aplastic anemia. Genomic DNA was employed as the template in profiling TCR beta VDJ and CDR3. TCRdb recomputed calls from the reads with MiXCR, one row per CDR3 protein. The data contain about 250,000 distinct CDR3 sequences, 45% to 50% of them singletons. Per the germline V gene, CDR1 is SEHNR and CDR2 is FQNEAQ (reference sequence). The CDR3 contains 15 residues. Trimming pared 5 bases from V and 7 bases from J, leaving 20 bases between. Patients included in sequencing had previously demonstrated CD8+CD57+ cell expansion by flow cytometry. Patients had undergone no therapy by the time their blood was sampled.

The J gene is TRBJ1-2, the V gene TRBV7-9, with a possible D match to TRBD1 (6 bases). This TCR was recovered from a human donor with aplastic anemia. The sample consisted of sorted CD4+, CD8+, or CD8+CD57+ T cells (not recorded which) from PBMCs. CDR3 amino acids: CASSPMGGSYAGYTF. CDR3 DNA: TGTGCCAGCAGCCCGATGGGGGGCTCGTACGCTGGCTACACCTTC. The complete variable domain, with remaining parts taken from reference TRBV7-9 and TRBJ1-2, reads DTGVSQNPRHKITKRGQNVTFRCDPISEHNRLYWYRQTLGQGPEFLTYFQNEAQLEKSRLLSDRFSAERPKGSFSTLEIQRTEQGDSAMYLCASSPMGGSYAGYTFGSGTRLTVV.